This passage covers 5 T cell receptor beta chains from one sample sequenced in a study of molecular identifiers for immune sequencing clone quantification. TCRdb called the PCR reads again in MiXCR, with one record for every CDR3 protein. The data contain 45,000 to 55,000 distinct CDR3 sequences, about a third of them singletons. The specimen was naive CD8+ T cells from blood, with Jurkat cell RNA spiked in. Subset in this sample: FACS-sorted CD8+CD4-CCR7+CD45RA+ naive T cells. These receptors all come from a human donor in good health. Some libraries in this study had Jurkat cell RNA spiked in.

This clonotype was counted many times. This sequence joins TRBV5-1 and TRBJ2-7; D is uncertain. The CDR3 extends over 12 amino acids. V lost 7 bases, J lost 7 bases, and 15 bases lay in between. The germline V gene has CDR1 SGHRS and CDR2 YFSETQ. The CDR3 coding sequence is TGCGCCAGCCATTCTGGCGGTCGGGAGCAGTACTTC. Its translation is CASHSGGREQYF.

The sample holds many counts of this clonotype. V is TRBV14 and J is TRBJ2-7; D gene unclear. The germline CDR1 and CDR2 sequences are SGHDN and FVKESK. The CDR3 extends over 13 amino acids. V lost 0 bases to trimming and J lost 9 bases, with 12 bases between them. The DNA of the CDR3 is TGTGCCAGCAGCCAAGACAGGCCCCCTGGGCAGTACTTC. It yields the protein CASSQDRPPGQYF.

The CDR3: CASSDPSTDTQYF. DNA for the CDR3: TGTGCCAGTAGTGATCCTAGCACAGATACGCAGTATTTT. This rearrangement joins TRBV19 to TRBJ2-3, with D unclear. This CDR3 is built from 13 residues. Germline V gene lookup returns CDR1 LNHDA and CDR2 SQIVND (reference sequence). Trimming left V 5 bases short and J 0 bases short, with 6 bases between.

This clonotype has just a few counts. This chain connects TRBV28 to TRBJ2-7; D gene ambiguous. Germline values: CDR1 MDHEN, CDR2 SYDVKM. The V and J ends lost 5 bases and 3 bases respectively, with 11 bases between them. This CDR3 spans 13 amino acids. Here the CDR3 DNA reads TGTGCCAGCAGTCCCCGCCAAAGCTACGAGCAGTACTTC. Residues: CASSPRQSYEQYF.

Worth noting for this clonotype: This clone may be a read error of a much larger clone one base away. The chain combines TRBV28 with TRBJ2-7; D gene ambiguous. The V gene's germline CDR1 is MDHEN and CDR2 SYDVKM. The CDR3 is 12 residues long. CDR3 sequence: CAGSYTLYEQYF. CDR3 DNA sequence: TGTGCCGGCAGCTACACCCTCTACGAGCAGTACTTC.